In this sample, the clone carrying this T cell receptor (beta chain) turned up a few times. Antigen: not known. This sample is part of a study of T cell responses to AZD1222 COVID-19 vaccine. Findings of the study overall: There were mostly white British donors and more females than males, and clonal diversity was possibly underestimated. Once two AZD1222 doses were given, Spike-specific TCR breadth and depth went up.

Some clones are missing from TCRdb's copy, which holds only in-frame ones; the method was immunoSEQ multiplex PCR. Seen here are some 150,000 clones, more than 90% observed once, and the top ten hold approximately 2.5%. The germline gives CDR1 LNHDA, CDR2 SQIVND (reference sequence). Trimming at V came to 3 bases and at J to 6 bases, leaving 10 bases not matched to a gene. This CDR3 is built from 16 residues. The rearrangement links TRBV19 to TRBJ2-2; 7 bases line up with TRBD2. The sequence derives from an adult in good health. The sequencing used peripheral blood, collected on day 0 of AZD1222 vaccination. The CDR3 DNA is TGTGCCAGTAGTATTCCCCTAGGCGGGGGACCCGGGGAGCTGTTTTTT. The encoded protein is CASSIPLGGGPGELFF.